The source of this T cell receptor beta chain is a study of graft-versus-host responses after intestinal transplantation. Study overall: Recipients were all induced with anti-thymocyte globulin, then given tacrolimus and steroids for about three years. Whole-study findings and limits: Circulating GvH clone levels at their peak were associated with HvG declines (early post-transplant). Detected in recipient marrow were GvH clones, some of which were first observed in ileum or blood.

Assay used: immunoSEQ multiplex PCR; TCRdb lists only in-frame clones, some missing. This table holds about 100,000 clones, about nine tenths found once. As regards this clone: The antigen is undetermined.

The CDR3 contains 13 residues. The V end lost 5 bases, the J end lost 3 bases, and 11 bases lay between the germline ends. Germline lookup yields CDR1 SNHLY and CDR2 FYNNEI. The specimen was unstimulated CD4+ T cells sorted from spleen or lymph node cells, collected before transplant. The rearrangement uses TRBV2 and TRBJ2-7; possibly TRBD2 for D (7 bases). The sequence derives from a human donor who was the organ donor for an intestinal transplant. The CDR3 loop is CASSYGGLYEQYF. The DNA for the CDR3 is TGTGCCAGCAGTTACGGGGGGCTCTACGAGCAGTACTTC.